Shown below are 11 T cell receptor beta chains from a single sample sequenced in a study of post-analysis software for immune sequencing data. For these TCRs, the target antigens are not known. Study observations and caveats: Roughly 5 TRBV segments, including TRBV5-6, TRBV5-1 and TRBV20-1, were more frequent in patients than controls.

Included in the TCR beta cDNA libraries were unique molecular identifiers. TCRdb fed the PCR reads into MiXCR, producing one record per CDR3 protein. This sample carries 700,000 to 800,000 distinct CDR3 sequences, around 27% of them seen once, and the ten largest clones take roughly 0.54%. Sequencing was performed on blood. These receptors were taken from a girl aged 10 to 17 with multiple sclerosis.

This clonotype was counted between two and nine times. The rearrangement joins TRBV7-2 to TRBJ2-1, with 8 bases lining up with TRBD2. The CDR3 loop spans 15 amino acids. V lost 4 bases, J lost 9 bases, and 11 bases stayed unmatched. Per germline, CDR1 SGHTA and CDR2 FQGNSA. The CDR3 DNA follows: TGTGCCAGCAGCTCTGCCGGAGGGGCGGGAGGTGAGCAGTTCTTC. Protein sequence: CASSSAGGAGGEQFF.

The chain has TRBV7-8 and TRBJ2-3, with TRBD2 as a possible D gene (7 bases). CDR3 length: 17 amino acids. V lost 1 base and J 2 bases, leaving 16 bases between the germline ends. Germline V gene lookup returns CDR1 SGHVS and CDR2 FQNEAQ. In nucleotides, the CDR3 is TGTGCCAGCAGCTTAGTTCGAGGGGGGGCCCCCACAGATACGCAGTATTTT. Protein: CASSLVRGGAPTDTQYF.

Of note for this clonotype: A junction boundary mismatches the germline segment, possibly from a read error. J is TRBJ2-2 and V is TRBV4-3, with D perhaps matching TRBD2 (5 bases). The CDR3 is 13 amino acids. Germline CDR1 and CDR2: LGHNA and YSLEER. CDR3 region: CASSQVGIGERFF. The CDR3 nucleotides read TGCGCCAGCAGCCAAGTAGGGATCGGGGAGCGGTTTTTT.

The chain carries TRBV4-2 and TRBJ1-2; maybe TRBD1 (5 bases). CDR3 size: 13 residues. The V gene lost 7 bases and the J gene lost 8 bases, with 17 bases spanning the gap. CDR1 and CDR2 (germline): LGHNA, YNFKEQ. CDR3 residues: CASTKRGLLGYTF. The CDR3 nucleotides are TGTGCCAGCACAAAAAGGGGCCTGCTCGGCTACACCTTC.

V is TRBV5-1 and J is TRBJ2-1, with 8 nucleotides matching TRBD2. CDR3 size: 16 residues. Germline CDR1 SGHRS, CDR2 YFSETQ. V gave up 0 bases and J gave up 10 bases; unmatched junction bases: 12. The CDR3: CASSLGDGRGIREQFF. In nucleotides, the CDR3 is TGCGCCAGCAGCTTGGGCGACGGGAGGGGAATAAGGGAGCAGTTCTTC.

This clonotype was seen a handful of times. The chain recombines TRBV11-1 with TRBJ2-5; D tentatively fits TRBD1 or TRBD2 (5 bases each). This CDR3 contains 15 residues. CDR1 SGHAT and CDR2 FQDESV come from the germline V gene (reference sequence). V lost 4 bases, J lost 5 bases, and 17 bases lay in between. In DNA form, the CDR3 reads TGTGCCAGCAGCTATCTTCGGGGTTCAGGGGAGACCCAGTACTTC. This codes for CASSYLRGSGETQYF.

A few counts support this clonotype. The gene calls are TRBV5-1 and TRBJ2-7, with D perhaps being TRBD1 or TRBD2 (5 bases each). Deletions cut 3 bases from V and 5 bases from J, with 12 bases between. In germline, CDR1 is SGHRS, CDR2 YFSETQ. The CDR3 runs 13 residues. The CDR3 spells CASSWGTSHEQYF. For the CDR3, the DNA is TGCGCCAGCAGCTGGGGGACGTCCCACGAGCAGTACTTC. Based on the CDR3 plus reference TRBV5-1 and TRBJ2-7, the full variable domain is KAGVTQTPRYLIKTRGQQVTLSCSPISGHRSVSWYQQTPGQGLQFLFEYFSETQRNKGNFPGRFSGRQFSNSRSEMNVSTLELGDSALYLCASSWGTSHEQYFGPGTRLTVT.

In its sample, this clonotype was seen a few times. The V call is TRBV11-2, the J call TRBJ1-1, with 7 positions matching TRBD1. This CDR3 has 14 residues. V gave up 5 bases and J gave up 11 bases; unmatched junction bases: 14. Germline loops: CDR1 SGHAT, CDR2 FQNNGV. CDR3 in amino acids: CASSATGTVLSAFF. Written as DNA, the CDR3 is TGTGCCAGCAGCGCGACAGGGACGGTTCTATCGGCTTTCTTT.

The rearrangement joins TRBV12-3 or TRBV12-4 to TRBJ1-2; D is uncertain. V lost 6 bases and J lost 7, with 9 bases in between. The CDR3 is 11 amino acids. The DNA for the CDR3 is TGTGCCAGCAGCTTGGCGGGTGGCTACACCTTC. It encodes CASSLAGGYTF.

The V gene is TRBV5-1, the J gene TRBJ2-5; no firm D call. Germline values: CDR1 SGHRS, CDR2 YFSETQ. This CDR3 is built from 14 residues. V was trimmed by 0 bases and J by 3 bases, leaving 9 bases between them. The CDR3 nucleotides are TGCGCCAGCAGCTTGGAGGGCCGAGAAGAGACCCAGTACTTC. It is translated as CASSLEGREETQYF.

The chain couples TRBV19 to TRBJ2-3; 10 bases are shared with TRBD1. The CDR3 spans 14 residues. The ends lost 7 bases at V and 3 bases at J; junction bases unmatched: 4. Germline V CDR1 and CDR2: LNHDA, SQIVND (reference sequence). The chain's CDR3 is CASKDRGRTDTQYF. The CDR3 bases are TGTGCCAGTAAGGACAGGGGGAGGACAGATACGCAGTATTTT.